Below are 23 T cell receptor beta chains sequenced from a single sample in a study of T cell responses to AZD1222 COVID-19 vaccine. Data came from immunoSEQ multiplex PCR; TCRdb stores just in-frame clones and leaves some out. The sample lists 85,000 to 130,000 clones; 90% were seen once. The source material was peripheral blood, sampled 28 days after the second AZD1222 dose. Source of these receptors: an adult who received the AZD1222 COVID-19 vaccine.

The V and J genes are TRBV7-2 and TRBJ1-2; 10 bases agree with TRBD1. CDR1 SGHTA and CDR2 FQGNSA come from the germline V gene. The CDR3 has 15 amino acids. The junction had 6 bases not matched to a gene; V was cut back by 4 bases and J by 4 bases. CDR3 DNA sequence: TGTGCCAGCAGCTCAAGACAGGGGGCCTTCTATGGCTACACCTTC. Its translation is CASSSRQGAFYGYTF.

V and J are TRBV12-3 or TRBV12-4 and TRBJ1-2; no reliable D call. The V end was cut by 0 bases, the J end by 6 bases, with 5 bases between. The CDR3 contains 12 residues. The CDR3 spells CASSLAPHGYTF. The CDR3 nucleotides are TGTGCCAGCAGTTTAGCCCCACATGGCTACACCTTC.

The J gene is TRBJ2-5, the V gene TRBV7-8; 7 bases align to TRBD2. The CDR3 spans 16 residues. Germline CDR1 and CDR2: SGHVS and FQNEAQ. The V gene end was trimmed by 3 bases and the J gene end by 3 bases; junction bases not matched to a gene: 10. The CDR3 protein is CASSLQAGLPKETQYF. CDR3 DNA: TGTGCCAGCAGCTTGCAAGCGGGACTACCTAAAGAGACCCAGTACTTC.

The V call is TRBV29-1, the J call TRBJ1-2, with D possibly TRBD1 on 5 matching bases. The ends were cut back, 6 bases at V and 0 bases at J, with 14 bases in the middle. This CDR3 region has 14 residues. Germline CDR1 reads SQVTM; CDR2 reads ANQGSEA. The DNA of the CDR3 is TGCAGCGTCTACCGGGGGGGGACTAACTATGGCTACACCTTC. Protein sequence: CSVYRGGTNYGYTF.

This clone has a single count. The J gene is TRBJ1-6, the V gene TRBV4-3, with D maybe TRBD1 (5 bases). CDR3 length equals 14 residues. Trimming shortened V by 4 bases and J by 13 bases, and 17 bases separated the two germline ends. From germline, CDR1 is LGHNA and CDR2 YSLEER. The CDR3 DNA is TGCGCCAGCAGCCCCGCCGGGGCGAGTTTCCCCCTCCACTTT. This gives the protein CASSPAGASFPLHF.

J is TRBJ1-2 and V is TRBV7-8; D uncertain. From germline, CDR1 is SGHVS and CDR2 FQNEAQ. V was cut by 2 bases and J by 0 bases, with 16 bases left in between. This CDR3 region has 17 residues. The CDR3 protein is CASSLSPFGGSNYGYTF. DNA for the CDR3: TGTGCCAGCAGCTTATCCCCCTTTGGCGGTTCTAACTATGGCTACACCTTC.

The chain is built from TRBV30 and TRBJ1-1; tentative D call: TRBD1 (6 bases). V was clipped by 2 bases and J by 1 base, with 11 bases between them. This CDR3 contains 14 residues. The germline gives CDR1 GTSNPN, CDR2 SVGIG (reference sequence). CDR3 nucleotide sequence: TGTGCCTGGAGTTCGACAGGAAAGAACACTGAAGCTTTCTTT. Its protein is CAWSSTGKNTEAFF.

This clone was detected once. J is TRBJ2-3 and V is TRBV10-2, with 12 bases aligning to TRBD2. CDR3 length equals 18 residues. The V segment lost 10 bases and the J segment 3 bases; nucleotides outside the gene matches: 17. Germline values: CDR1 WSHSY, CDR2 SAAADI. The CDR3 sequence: CATADRLAGAAGTDTQYF. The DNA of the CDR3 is TGCGCCACCGCGGATCGACTAGCGGGGGCCGCGGGTACAGATACGCAGTATTTT.

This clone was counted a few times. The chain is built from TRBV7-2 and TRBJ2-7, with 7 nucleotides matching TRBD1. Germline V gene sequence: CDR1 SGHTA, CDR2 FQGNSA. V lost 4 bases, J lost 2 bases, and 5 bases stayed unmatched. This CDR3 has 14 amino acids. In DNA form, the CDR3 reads TGTGCCAGCAGCTCGGGGACAGATCCCTACGAGCAGTACTTC. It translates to CASSSGTDPYEQYF.

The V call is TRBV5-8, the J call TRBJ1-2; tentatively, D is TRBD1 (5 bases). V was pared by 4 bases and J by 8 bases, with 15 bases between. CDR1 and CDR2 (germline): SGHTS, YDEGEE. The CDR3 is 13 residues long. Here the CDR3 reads CASSRDSRGGYTF. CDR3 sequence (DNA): TGTGCCAGCAGCAGGGACTCCCGCGGGGGCTACACCTTC. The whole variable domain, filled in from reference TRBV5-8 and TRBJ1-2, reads EAGVTQSPTHLIKTRGQQATLRCSPISGHTSVYWYQQALGLGLQFLLWYDEGEERNRGNFPPRFSGRQFPNYSSELNVNALELEDSALYLCASSRDSRGGYTFGSGTRLTVV.

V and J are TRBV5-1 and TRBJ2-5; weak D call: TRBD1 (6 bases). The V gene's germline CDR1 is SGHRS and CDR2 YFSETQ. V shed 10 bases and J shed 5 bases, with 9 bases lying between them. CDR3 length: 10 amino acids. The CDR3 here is CASGEETQYF. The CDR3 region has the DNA TGCGCCTCAGGGGAGGAGACCCAGTACTTC. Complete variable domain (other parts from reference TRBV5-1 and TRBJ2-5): KAGVTQTPRYLIKTRGQQVTLSCSPISGHRSVSWYQQTPGQGLQFLFEYFSETQRNKGNFPGRFSGRQFSNSRSEMNVSTLELGDSALYLCASGEETQYFGPGTRLLVL.

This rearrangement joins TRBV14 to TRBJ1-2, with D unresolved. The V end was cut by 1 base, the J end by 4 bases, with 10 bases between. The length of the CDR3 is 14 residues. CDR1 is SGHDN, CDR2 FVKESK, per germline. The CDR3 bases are TGTGCCAGCAGCCAAGCCCCCACGGCCTATGGCTACACCTTC. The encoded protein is CASSQAPTAYGYTF.

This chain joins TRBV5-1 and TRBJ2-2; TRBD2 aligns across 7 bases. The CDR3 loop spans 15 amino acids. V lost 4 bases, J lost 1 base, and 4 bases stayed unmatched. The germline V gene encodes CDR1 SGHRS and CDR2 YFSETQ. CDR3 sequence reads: CASSGVAGNTGELFF. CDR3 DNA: TGCGCCAGCAGCGGGGTAGCGGGGAACACCGGGGAGCTGTTTTTT. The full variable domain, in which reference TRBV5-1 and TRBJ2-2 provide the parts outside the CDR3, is KAGVTQTPRYLIKTRGQQVTLSCSPISGHRSVSWYQQTPGQGLQFLFEYFSETQRNKGNFPGRFSGRQFSNSRSEMNVSTLELGDSALYLCASSGVAGNTGELFFGEGSRLTVL.

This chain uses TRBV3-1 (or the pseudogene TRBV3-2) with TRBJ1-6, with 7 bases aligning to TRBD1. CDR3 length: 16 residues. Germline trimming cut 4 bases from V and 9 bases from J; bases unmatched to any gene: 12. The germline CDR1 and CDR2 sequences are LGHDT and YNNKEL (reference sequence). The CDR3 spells CASSPQVVGGGSPLHF. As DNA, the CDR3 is TGTGCCAGCAGCCCCCAGGTGGTAGGGGGCGGTTCACCCCTCCACTTT.

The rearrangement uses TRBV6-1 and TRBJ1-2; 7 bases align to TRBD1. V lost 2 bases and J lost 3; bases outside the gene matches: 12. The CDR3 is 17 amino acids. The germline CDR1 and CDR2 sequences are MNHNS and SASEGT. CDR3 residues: CASSERDRPPTYYGYTF. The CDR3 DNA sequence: TGTGCCAGCAGTGAACGGGACAGACCCCCAACCTACTATGGCTACACCTTC.

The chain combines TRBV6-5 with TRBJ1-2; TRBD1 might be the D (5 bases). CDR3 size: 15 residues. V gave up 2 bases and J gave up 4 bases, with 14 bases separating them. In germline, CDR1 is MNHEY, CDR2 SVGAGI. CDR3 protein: CASSYGTGGSYGYTF. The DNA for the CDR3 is TGTGCCAGCAGTTACGGAACTGGGGGAAGCTATGGCTACACCTTC.

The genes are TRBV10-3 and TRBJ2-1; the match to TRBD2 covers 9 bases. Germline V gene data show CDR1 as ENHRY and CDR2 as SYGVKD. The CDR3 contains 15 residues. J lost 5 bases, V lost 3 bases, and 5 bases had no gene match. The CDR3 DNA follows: TGTGCCATCAGTGATTCGGCTAGCGGGGACAATGAGCAGTTCTTC. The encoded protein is CAISDSASGDNEQFF.

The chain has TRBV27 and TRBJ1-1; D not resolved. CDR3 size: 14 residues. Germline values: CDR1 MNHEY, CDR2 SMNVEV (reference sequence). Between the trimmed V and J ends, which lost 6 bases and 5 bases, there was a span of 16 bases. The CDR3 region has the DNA TGTGCCAGCAGCCTGACGCGTGCAGGTACTGAAGCTTTCTTT. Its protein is CASSLTRAGTEAFF.

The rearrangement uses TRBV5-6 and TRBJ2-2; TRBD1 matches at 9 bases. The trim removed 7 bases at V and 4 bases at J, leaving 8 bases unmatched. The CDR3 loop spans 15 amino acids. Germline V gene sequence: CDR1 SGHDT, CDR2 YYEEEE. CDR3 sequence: CASGNRGHGTGELFF. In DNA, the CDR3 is TGTGCCAGCGGTAACAGGGGGCATGGCACCGGGGAGCTGTTTTTT.

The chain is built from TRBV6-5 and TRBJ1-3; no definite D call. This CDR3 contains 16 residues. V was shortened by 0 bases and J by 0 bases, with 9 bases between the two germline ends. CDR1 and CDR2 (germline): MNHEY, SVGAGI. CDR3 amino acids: CASSYSRGISGNTIYF. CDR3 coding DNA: TGTGCCAGCAGTTACTCGAGAGGGATCTCTGGAAACACCATATATTTT.

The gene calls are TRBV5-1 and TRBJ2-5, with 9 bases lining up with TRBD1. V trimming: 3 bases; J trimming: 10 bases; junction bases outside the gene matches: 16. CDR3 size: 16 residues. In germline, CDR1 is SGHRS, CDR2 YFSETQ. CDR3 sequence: CASSWDSTGGRGGQYF. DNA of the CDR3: TGCGCCAGCAGCTGGGACAGTACAGGGGGCCGAGGGGGCCAGTACTTC.

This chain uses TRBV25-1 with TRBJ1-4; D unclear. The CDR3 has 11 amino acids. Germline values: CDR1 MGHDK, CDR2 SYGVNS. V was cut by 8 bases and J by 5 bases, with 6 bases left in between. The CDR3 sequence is CASGQNEKLFF. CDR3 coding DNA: TGTGCCAGCGGCCAAAATGAAAAACTGTTTTTT.

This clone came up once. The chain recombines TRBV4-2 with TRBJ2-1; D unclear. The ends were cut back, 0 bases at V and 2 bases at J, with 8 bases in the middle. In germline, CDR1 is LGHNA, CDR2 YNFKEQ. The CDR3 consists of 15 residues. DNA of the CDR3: TGTGCCAGCAGCCAAGAGTACGGAACCTACAATGAGCAGTTCTTC. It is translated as CASSQEYGTYNEQFF.